This T cell receptor (beta chain) was documented in a study of cytomegalovirus exposure and HLA in healthy donors. General study results and limits: Researchers catalogued under 200 TCR beta chains as cytomegalovirus-associated. According to a subsequent analysis, TCR clusters from the first cohort were inclined to appear together in the roughly 120 validation repertoires.

In the case of this clone: The antigen is unknown.

Profiled with immunoSEQ multiplex PCR; TCRdb holds only in-frame clones, not every one. The sample carries approximately 160,000 clones, approximately 96% recorded once. The V and J ends lost 1 base and 6 bases respectively, with 19 bases between them. CDR3 length: 16 residues. Germline V gives CDR1 SGHVS, CDR2 FNYEAQ. Separation from the roughly 700-subject first cohort characterized the roughly 120-subject validation cohort, to which the donors belonged. The clonotype was recovered from a woman between 18 and 29 years old in good health and CMV-seronegative. Input material: PBMCs. V and J are TRBV7-6 and TRBJ2-7; tentatively, D is TRBD2 (6 bases). CDR3 region: CASSLEGRTTGGEQYF. CDR3 DNA sequence: TGTGCCAGCAGCTTAGAGGGGAGGACCACCGGTGGCGAGCAGTACTTC.